This entry describes one T cell receptor beta chain. Its antigen is currently unknown. The data originate from a study of shared clonotypes between healthy human individuals. Study-wide findings and caveats: Incomplete sequencing of sorted subsets was indicated by rarefaction despite large depth.

Method: immunoSEQ multiplex PCR; TCRdb's copy keeps in-frame clones and lacks some. The sample has around 350,000 clones; 73% are singletons. Subsets obtained from CD4+ cells comprised CD45RA+ naive and CD45RA-negative memory cells. The V end was cut by 8 bases, the J end by 4 bases, with 6 bases between. The germline V gene encodes CDR1 MNHNS and CDR2 SASEGT. The CDR3 runs 11 residues. The chain is built from TRBV6-1 and TRBJ1-5; D uncertain. This clonotype originated in a man between 25 and 39 years old in good health. Material for sequencing was memory CD4+ T cells sorted from blood. Described subset: CD45RA-negative fraction. CDR3: CASGRNQPQHF. The CDR3 coding sequence is TGTGCCAGCGGGCGGAATCAGCCCCAGCATTTT.